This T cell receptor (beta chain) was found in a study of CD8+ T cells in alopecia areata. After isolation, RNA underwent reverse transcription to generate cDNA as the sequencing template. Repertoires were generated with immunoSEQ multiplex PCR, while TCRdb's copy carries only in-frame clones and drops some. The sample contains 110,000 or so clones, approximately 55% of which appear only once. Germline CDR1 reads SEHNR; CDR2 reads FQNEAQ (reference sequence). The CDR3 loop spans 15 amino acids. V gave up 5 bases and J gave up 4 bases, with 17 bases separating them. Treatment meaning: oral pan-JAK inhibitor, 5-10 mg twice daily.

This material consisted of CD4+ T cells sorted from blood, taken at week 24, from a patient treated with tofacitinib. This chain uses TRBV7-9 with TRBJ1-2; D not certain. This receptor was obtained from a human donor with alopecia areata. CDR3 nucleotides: TGTGCCAGCAGCCTCGCAGACCACGGGCCCTATGGCTACACCTTC. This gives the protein CASSLADHGPYGYTF.